The 23 T cell receptor beta chains in this list originate from one sample, sequenced in a study of response to subunit inactivated influenza vaccine. TCRdb re-called the RT-PCR reads with MiXCR, one entry per CDR3 protein. The table shows approximately 570,000 distinct CDR3 sequences, with around 8% occurring only once. The input for sequencing was PBMCs from blood, taken less than 25 months after vaccination. These receptors were obtained from a man aged 50 to 69 who received an inactivated influenza vaccine.

V usage is TRBV5-5 and J usage is TRBJ1-1; D possibly corresponds to TRBD1 (5 bases). Deletions cut 4 bases from V and 0 bases from J, with 16 bases between. The CDR3 is made up of 16 amino acids. Germline V gene lookup returns CDR1 SGHKS and CDR2 YYEKEE (reference sequence). In nucleotides, the CDR3 is TGTGCCAGCAGCCAACTATTGGTGGGGCTGAACACTGAAGCTTTCTTT. Amino acid sequence: CASSQLLVGLNTEAFF.

This clonotype was recorded many times. J is TRBJ1-3 and V is TRBV7-6, with 9 bases fitting TRBD1. The CDR3 is made up of 16 amino acids. Germline V lookup: CDR1 SGHVS, CDR2 FNYEAQ. Germline trimming cut 4 bases from V and 0 bases from J; bases unmatched to any gene: 4. The CDR3 is CASSSRDRDSGNTIYF. Here the CDR3 DNA reads TGTGCCAGCAGCTCCCGGGACAGGGACTCTGGAAACACCATATATTTT.

The chain couples TRBV5-6 to TRBJ2-2; TRBD2 agrees at 7 bases. The CDR3 has 18 residues. V gave up 7 bases and J gave up 0 bases; unmatched junction bases: 15. The germline gives CDR1 SGHDT, CDR2 YYEEEE. The CDR3 region has the DNA TGTGCCAGCGGCCCCGGGGGGAGACGTAGGGCGAACACCGGGGAGCTGTTTTTT. It translates to CASGPGGRRRANTGELFF.

This clonotype appeared many times. This chain connects TRBV10-3 to TRBJ2-3; TRBD2 aligns across 12 bases. CDR1 is ENHRY, CDR2 SYGVKD, per germline. The CDR3 loop spans 16 amino acids. Trimming cost V 7 bases and J 0 bases; bases outside gene matches: 5. CDR3 sequence: CAITRTSGASTDTQYF. CDR3 nucleotide sequence: TGTGCCATCACCCGGACTAGCGGGGCTAGCACAGATACGCAGTATTTT.

This clonotype was counted only a few times. This chain connects TRBV5-4 to TRBJ2-2; TRBD2 matches at 11 bases. V shed 3 bases and J 0 bases; nucleotides not matched to a gene: 10. Germline V gene data show CDR1 as SGHNT and CDR2 as YYREEE (reference sequence). The CDR3 runs to 19 residues. This CDR3 reads CASSSGLAGPIANTGELFF. The CDR3 DNA sequence: TGTGCCAGCAGCTCCGGACTAGCGGGCCCAATCGCGAACACCGGGGAGCTGTTTTTT.

This clonotype was seen a few times. The chain joins TRBV5-1 to TRBJ2-7; 10 bases are a match to TRBD2. CDR3 length: 14 amino acids. The V and J ends lost 7 bases and 5 bases, in that order; junction bases with no gene match: 9. Germline V CDR1 and CDR2: SGHRS, YFSETQ. The CDR3: CASFSGTSAHEQYF. As DNA, the CDR3 is TGCGCCAGCTTCTCCGGGACTAGCGCCCACGAGCAGTACTTC.

The chain carries TRBV18 and TRBJ2-3, with 8 bases matching TRBD2. Per germline, CDR1 KGHSH and CDR2 LQKENI. This CDR3 contains 14 residues. J gave up 10 bases and V 0 bases, and 6 bases lay outside the gene matches. The CDR3 loop is CASSPPTSDPPQYF. The CDR3 DNA follows: TGTGCCAGCTCACCACCGACTAGCGACCCCCCGCAGTATTTT.

This clonotype was recorded many times. This chain connects TRBV20-1 to TRBJ1-1; TRBD1 matches at 10 bases. The CDR3 runs 13 residues. Germline trimming cut 5 bases from V and 8 bases from J; bases unmatched to any gene: 8. Looked up from germline, CDR1 is DFQATT and CDR2 is SNEGSKA (reference sequence). The CDR3, as DNA: TGCAGTGCTCAACTCAGACAGGGGGCGGAAGCTTTCTTT. This encodes CSAQLRQGAEAFF.

There are a few counts of this clonotype. The chain recombines TRBV5-1 with TRBJ2-1, with TRBD2 identical over 7 bases. The CDR3 consists of 14 residues. With 2 bases clipped from V and 10 bases from J, the junction kept 9 bases outside the gene matches. Germline values: CDR1 SGHRS, CDR2 YFSETQ. DNA of the CDR3: TGCGCCAGCAGCTTACTAGCGCGTCCGTGGGAGCAGTTCTTC. Protein: CASSLLARPWEQFF.

This clonotype was counted between two and nine times. One end of the junction fails to match germline, which may point to a read error. The chain links TRBV28 to TRBJ1-1; 9 nucleotides agree with TRBD1. CDR3 length equals 18 residues. CDR1 and CDR2 (germline): MDHEN, SYDVKM. The chain's CDR3 is CASSSRTGTGTMKTEAFF. The CDR3 bases are TGTGCCAGCAGTTCTCGTACCGGGACAGGGACCATGAAGACTGAAGCTTTCTTT. Drawing the rest from reference TRBV28 and TRBJ1-1, the complete variable domain is DVKVTQSSRYLVKRTGEKVFLECVQDMDHENMFWYRQDPGLGLRLIYFSYDVKMKEKGDIPEGYSVSREKKERFSLILESASTNQTSMYLCASSSRTGTGTMKTEAFFGQGTRLTVV.

This chain links TRBV20-1 with TRBJ2-7; 10 bases agree with TRBD2. This CDR3 has 15 amino acids. J lost 2 bases, V lost 2 bases, and 6 bases had no gene match. Germline loops: CDR1 DFQATT, CDR2 SNEGSKA (reference sequence). The CDR3 DNA reads as TGCAGTGCTAGAAAGCTAGCGGGGGCCACCTACGAGCAGTACTTC. It translates to CSARKLAGATYEQYF.

The chain joins TRBV7-2 to TRBJ2-6, with D unclear. CDR3 length equals 16 residues. Germline lookup yields CDR1 SGHTA and CDR2 FQGNSA. V was pared by 3 bases and J by 0 bases, with 9 bases between. For the CDR3, the DNA is TGTGCCAGCAGCTTGATAACCCGCTCTGGGGCCAACGTCCTGACTTTC. Residues: CASSLITRSGANVLTF.

The chain employs TRBV7-2 and TRBJ2-1, with 9 bases aligning to TRBD2. V lost 5 bases, J lost 5 bases, and 4 bases stayed unmatched. The CDR3 extends over 14 amino acids. Germline CDR1 and CDR2: SGHTA and FQGNSA. The CDR3 DNA reads as TGTGCCAGCAGCGGGACTAGCCGAAACAATGAGCAGTTCTTC. Protein: CASSGTSRNNEQFF.

This clonotype was detected many times. The V call is TRBV29-1, the J call TRBJ1-1; possibly TRBD1 for D (6 bases). The length of the CDR3 is 13 residues. Germline lookup yields CDR1 SQVTM and CDR2 ANQGSEA. With 7 bases removed from V and 9 bases from J, the gap between germline ends came to 21 bases. CDR3 nucleotides: TGCAGCGCCCGCCCCGGTACAGGGTTTAAAGCTTTCTTT. Its translation is CSARPGTGFKAFF.

This clonotype was picked up many times. This sequence joins TRBV11-1 and TRBJ2-1, with no clear D. The CDR3 contains 16 residues. Germline values: CDR1 SGHAT, CDR2 FQDESV (reference sequence). Trimming stripped 8 bases from V and 1 base from J, with 18 bases between. CDR3 sequence: CASGLVGRWSYNEQFF. CDR3 bases: TGTGCCAGCGGGTTAGTGGGCCGATGGTCCTACAATGAGCAGTTCTTC.

This clonotype was seen a handful of times. The chain uses TRBV6-5 and TRBJ2-7; 11 nucleotides agree with TRBD2. The germline CDR1 and CDR2 sequences are MNHEY and SVGAGI. The CDR3 spans 18 residues. The junction had 15 bases not matched to a gene; V was cut back by 5 bases and J by 3 bases. The CDR3 bases are TGTGCCAGCAGTACTAGACTAGCGGGACGGTTCCCTCTCTACGAGCAGTACTTC. Translation: CASSTRLAGRFPLYEQYF.

This clonotype was found a few times. This sequence joins TRBV6-6 and TRBJ2-7, with TRBD1 identical over 7 bases. Germline V lookup: CDR1 MNHNY, CDR2 SVGAGI (reference sequence). The CDR3 has 12 amino acids. J lost 6 bases, V lost 3 bases, and 2 bases had no gene match. In DNA, the CDR3 is TGTGCCAGCAGTTATGGGGACAGCGAGCAGTACTTC. It codes for CASSYGDSEQYF.

The table lists this clonotype with many counts. The genes are TRBV10-3 and TRBJ2-3, with 8 bases matching TRBD2. The V and J ends lost 0 bases and 6 bases, in that order; junction bases with no gene match: 11. CDR3 length: 17 amino acids. Germline V gene sequence: CDR1 ENHRY, CDR2 SYGVKD. The CDR3, as DNA: TGTGCCATCAGTGAGTCCCGGCTAGCGGGTTTACCCGATACGCAGTATTTT. The encoded protein is CAISESRLAGLPDTQYF.

The CDR3 region has the DNA TGCGCCAGCAGCCAAAAGGACAGGGGGCCCGGGGAGCTGTTTTTT. It encodes CASSQKDRGPGELFF. V is TRBV4-1 and J is TRBJ2-2; 11 nucleotides agree with TRBD1. The V and J ends lost 2 bases and 6 bases, in that order; junction bases with no gene match: 2. There are 15 residues in the CDR3. CDR1 is MGHRA, CDR2 YSYEKL, per germline.

This clonotype appeared many times. V gene TRBV12-3 or TRBV12-4 combines with J gene TRBJ1-2; D ambiguous. V lost 3 bases and J 8 bases, leaving 13 bases between the germline ends. This CDR3 has 13 amino acids. For the CDR3, the DNA is TGTGCCAGCAGTTTTCGGCGGGCAGGAGGCTACACCTTC. This gives the protein CASSFRRAGGYTF.

There are a few counts of this clonotype. The chain is built from TRBV30 and TRBJ1-6; 7 nucleotides match TRBD1. This CDR3 contains 12 residues. The germline CDR1 and CDR2 sequences are GTSNPN and SVGIG (reference sequence). V lost 7 bases and J lost 9; bases outside the gene matches: 6. The CDR3 nucleotides are TGTGCCTCCGACAGGGAGACTTCACCCCTCCACTTT. Encoded protein: CASDRETSPLHF.

This clonotype was counted a few times. A junction end diverges from the germline sequence, so it may reflect a read error. The J gene is TRBJ2-3, the V gene TRBV7-9; no reliable D call. This CDR3 spans 12 amino acids. From germline, CDR1 is SEHNR and CDR2 FQNEAQ (reference sequence). The CDR3 loop is CTSSLVIDTQYF. The CDR3 DNA reads as TGTACCAGCAGCTTAGTGATAGATACGCAGTATTTT.

This clonotype was picked up a small number of times. The CDR3 sequence: CSAREGGYGYTF. DNA for the CDR3: TGCAGTGCTAGAGAGGGGGGGTATGGCTACACCTTC. J is TRBJ1-2 and V is TRBV20-1, with D possibly matching TRBD1 (5 bases). CDR3 size: 12 residues. The germline CDR1 and CDR2 sequences are DFQATT and SNEGSKA (reference sequence). The ends were cut back, 0 bases at V and 5 bases at J, with 7 bases in the middle.